The clone carrying this TCR beta chain was seen more than once but under ten times. Its matching antigen is unknown. The protocol was immunoSEQ multiplex PCR, while the TCRdb copy is restricted to in-frame clones and leaves out a portion. The sample has about 12,000 clones, about two thirds seen once. This sample stems from a study of tissue T cells after allogeneic stem cell transplantation. The CDR3 sequence is 11 residues long. Deletions cut 2 bases from V and 6 bases from J, with 4 bases between. The germline CDR1 and CDR2 sequences are GTSNPN and SVGIG (reference sequence). Whole-study results and caveats: Motif-based clustering found tissue-specific repertoire signatures shared across patients, though few clones were shared.

This specimen was tissue from the right colon, taken at autopsy. The sequence was obtained from a woman aged 18-49 years with breast cancer. The chain links TRBV30 to TRBJ2-2; D is unresolved. The CDR3 region has the DNA TGTGCCTGGAGTAGAGCCGGGGAGCTGTTTTTT. Translated: CAWSRAGELFF.